This T cell receptor beta chain was profiled in a study of blood T cell repertoires in COVID-19. Among Cohort 3 donors, those recovered had two negative PCRs, clearance, or symptom resolution. Per germline, CDR1 LNHDA and CDR2 SQIVND (reference sequence). Trimming removed 6 bases at V and 2 bases at J, with 11 bases between. The CDR3 length is 14 residues. Produced via immunoSEQ multiplex PCR; TCRdb's table is partial and in-frame only. The repertoire holds roughly 400,000 clones, with around 89% as singletons. The J gene is TRBJ2-1, the V gene TRBV19; D is ambiguous. The clonotype comes from a man aged 25 to 40 who had recovered from COVID-19. The source material was PBMCs or T cells enriched from blood (not recorded which). The CDR3 DNA sequence: TGTGCCAGTAGCCCAGCGAACCCCTACAATGAGCAGTTCTTC. The encoded protein is CASSPANPYNEQFF.